This T cell receptor (beta chain) was recovered during a study of relationships among human T cell subsets. The V end lost 0 bases, the J end lost 3 bases, and 9 bases lay between the germline ends. Germline V gene lookup returns CDR1 MNHEY and CDR2 SVGAGI. CDR3 length: 14 amino acids. The T cell receptor alpha and beta CDR3 regions were amplified from mRNA by semiquantitative ARM-PCR. Tagged nested gene-specific primers were used first, then communal superprimers amplified exponentially. Before the second round, exonuclease removed the nested primers. TCRdb processed the multiplex PCR reads anew with MiXCR; each CDR3 protein has one entry. The sample consists of 5,000 to 6,500 distinct CDR3 sequences, around two thirds of them appearing once. After negative selection with anti-CD4 multisort beads, CD8+ T cells were positively selected with anti-CD8 beads.

This TCR derives from a man aged 35 to 55 in good health. The chain employs TRBV6-5 and TRBJ2-7; D perhaps matches TRBD1 (6 bases). The sample was CD8+ T cells sorted from blood. Written as DNA, the CDR3 is TGTGCCAGCAGTTACTCTTCAGGGGTCTACGAGCAGTACTTC. Translation gives CASSYSSGVYEQYF.